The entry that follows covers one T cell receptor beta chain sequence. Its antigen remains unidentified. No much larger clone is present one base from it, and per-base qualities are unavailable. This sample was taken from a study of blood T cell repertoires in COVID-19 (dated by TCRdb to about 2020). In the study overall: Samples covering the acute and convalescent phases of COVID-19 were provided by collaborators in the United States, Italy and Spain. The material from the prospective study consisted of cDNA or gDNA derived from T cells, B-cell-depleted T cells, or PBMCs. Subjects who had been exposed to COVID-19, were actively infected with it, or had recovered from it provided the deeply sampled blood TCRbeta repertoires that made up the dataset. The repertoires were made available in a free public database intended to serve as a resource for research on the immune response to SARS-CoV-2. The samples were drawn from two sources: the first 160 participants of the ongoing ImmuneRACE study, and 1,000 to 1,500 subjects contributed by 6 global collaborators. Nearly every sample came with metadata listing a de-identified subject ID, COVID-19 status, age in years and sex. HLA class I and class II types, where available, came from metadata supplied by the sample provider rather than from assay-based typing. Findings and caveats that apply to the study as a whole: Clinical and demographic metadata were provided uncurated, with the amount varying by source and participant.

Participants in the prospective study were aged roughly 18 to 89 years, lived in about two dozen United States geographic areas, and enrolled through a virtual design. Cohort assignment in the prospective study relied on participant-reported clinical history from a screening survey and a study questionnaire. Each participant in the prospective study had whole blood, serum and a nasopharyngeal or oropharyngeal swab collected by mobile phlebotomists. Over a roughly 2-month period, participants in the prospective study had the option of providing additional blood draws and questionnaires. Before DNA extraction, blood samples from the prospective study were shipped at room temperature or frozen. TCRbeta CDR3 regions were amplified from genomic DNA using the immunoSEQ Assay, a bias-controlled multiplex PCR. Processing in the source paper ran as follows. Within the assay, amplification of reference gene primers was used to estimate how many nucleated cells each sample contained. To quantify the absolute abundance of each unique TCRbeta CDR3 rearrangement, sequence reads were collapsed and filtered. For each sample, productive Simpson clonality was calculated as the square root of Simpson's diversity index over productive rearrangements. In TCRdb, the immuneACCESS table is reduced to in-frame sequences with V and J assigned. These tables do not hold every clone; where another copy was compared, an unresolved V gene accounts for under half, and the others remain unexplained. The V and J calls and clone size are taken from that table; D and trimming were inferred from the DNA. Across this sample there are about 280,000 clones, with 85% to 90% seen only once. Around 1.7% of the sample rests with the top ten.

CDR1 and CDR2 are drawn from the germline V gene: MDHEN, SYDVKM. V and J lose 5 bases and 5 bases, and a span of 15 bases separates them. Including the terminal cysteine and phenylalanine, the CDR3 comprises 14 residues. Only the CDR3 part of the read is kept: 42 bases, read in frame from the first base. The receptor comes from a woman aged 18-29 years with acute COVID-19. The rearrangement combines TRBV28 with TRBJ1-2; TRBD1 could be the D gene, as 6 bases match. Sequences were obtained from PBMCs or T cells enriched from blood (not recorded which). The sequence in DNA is TGTGCCAGCAGTGAGCCGACAGGAACTTATGGCTACACCTTC. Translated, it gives CASSEPTGTYGYTF.